This TCR beta chain was identified during a study of T cell responses to AZD1222 COVID-19 vaccine. About this clone: The sample contains more than one DNA sequence encoding this CDR3.

Clones were sequenced by immunoSEQ multiplex PCR, and TCRdb holds only the in-frame ones, with some missing. The repertoire has about 190,000 clones, approximately 92% of them found once; the top ten carry less than 4%. The CDR3 sequence is 15 residues long. From germline, CDR1 is LNHNV and CDR2 YYDKDF (reference sequence). V lost 0 bases, J lost 1 base, and 9 bases lay in between. The gene calls are TRBV15 and TRBJ2-5; weak D call: TRBD1 (6 bases). The sample here was peripheral blood, taken 28 days after the second dose of the MenACWY control vaccine. This TCR was sampled from an adult who received the MenACWY meningococcal vaccine as a control. CDR3 in amino acids: CATSRDRGIQETQYF. The CDR3 bases are TGTGCCACCAGCAGAGACAGGGGAATCCAAGAGACCCAGTACTTC. The variable domain in full, with the rest retrieved from reference TRBV15 and TRBJ2-5, is DAMVIQNPRYQVTQFGKPVTLSCSQTLNHNVMYWYQQKSSQAPKLLFHYYDKDFNNEADTPDNFQSRRPNTSFCFLDIRSPGLGDTAMYLCATSRDRGIQETQYFGPGTRLLVL.